The 30 T cell receptor beta chains given below trace back to one sample, sequenced in a study of blood T cells in healthy people across ages. For the second PCR, which ran for 7 to 11 cycles, a sample-barcoded 5' primer and a J-beta primer mix were used. MiXCR, applied by TCRdb to the 5' RACE reads, yields one record per CDR3 protein. The sample records 1,800,000 or so distinct CDR3 sequences, roughly two fifths being singletons. Sequenced: blood. These TCRs come from a human donor in good health.

V gene TRBV7-9 combines with J gene TRBJ1-5, with 9 bases aligning to TRBD1. This CDR3 contains 17 residues. V trimming: 8 bases; J trimming: 0 bases; junction bases outside the gene matches: 11. Germline loops: CDR1 SEHNR, CDR2 FQNEAQ (reference sequence). For the CDR3, the DNA is TGTGCCAGCGGGACGACAGGGGGAATTCATAGCAATCAGCCCCAGCATTTT. Its translation is CASGTTGGIHSNQPQHF.

This clonotype was seen a handful of times. The CDR3 region has the DNA TGTGCCAGCAGACCCGAGCTCAAGTATGGCTACACCTTC. This codes for CASRPELKYGYTF. This chain joins TRBV6-2 or TRBV6-3 and TRBJ1-2; D is uncertain. Trimming removed 6 bases at V and 5 bases at J, with 13 bases between. The length of the CDR3 is 13 residues. The germline V gene encodes CDR1 MNHEY and CDR2 SVGEGT.

The V call is TRBV5-1, the J call TRBJ2-3; 12 nucleotides align to TRBD2. V lost 9 bases to trimming and J lost 3 bases; unmatched junction nucleotides: 5. The length of the CDR3 is 14 residues. Per the germline V gene, CDR1 is SGHRS and CDR2 is YFSETQ. The chain's CDR3 is CATKGLAGTDTQYF. In DNA, the CDR3 is TGCGCCACAAAAGGACTAGCGGGGACAGATACGCAGTATTTT.

The gene calls are TRBV5-1 and TRBJ2-1; D is uncertain. The CDR3 has 10 residues. CDR1 and CDR2 (germline): SGHRS, YFSETQ. CDR3 nucleotide sequence: TGCGCGACCGAGGTTAATGAGCAGTTCTTC. Amino acid sequence: CATEVNEQFF.

This chain links TRBV21-1 with TRBJ2-3; the table's TRBD1 call for D was not verified on the DNA. TRBV21-1 is marked as a pseudogene. This CDR3 spans 17 amino acids. This CDR3 reads CASSTPEEGGKRNTQYF. CDR3 in DNA: TGTGCCAGCAGCACCCCAGAGGAGGGGGGGAAGAGGAATACGCAGTATTTT.

This clonotype was counted between two and nine times. The chain links TRBV6-2 or TRBV6-3 to TRBJ2-7, with D possibly being TRBD1 (5 bases). Trimming removed 0 bases from V and 2 bases from J, with 11 bases in between. Germline CDR1 and CDR2: MNHEY and SVGEGT. This CDR3 spans 15 amino acids. CDR3 loop: CASSYSRGRTYEQYF. CDR3 DNA: TGTGCCAGCAGTTACTCTAGGGGCCGGACCTACGAGCAGTACTTC.

The V and J genes are TRBV7-2 and TRBJ1-4; 9 bases are a match to TRBD1. This CDR3 has 14 amino acids. The germline V gene encodes CDR1 SGHTA and CDR2 FQGNSA. V shed 5 bases and J 8 bases; nucleotides not matched to a gene: 6. CDR3 DNA: TGTGCCAGCAGCCAAGGGACAGGGAGAGAAAAACTGTTTTTT. This sequence encodes CASSQGTGREKLFF.

CDR3: CASSFDRDEQETQYF. The CDR3 DNA reads as TGTGCCAGCAGTTTCGACAGGGATGAGCAAGAGACCCAGTACTTC. This chain uses TRBV2 with TRBJ2-5, with 7 positions matching TRBD1. The CDR3 loop spans 15 amino acids. V was pared by 5 bases and J by 2 bases, with 8 bases of the junction left unmatched. In germline, CDR1 is SNHLY, CDR2 FYNNEI.

This clonotype came up once. The chain joins TRBV29-1 to TRBJ2-3; TRBD1 or TRBD2 may be the D gene (5 bases each). In germline, CDR1 is SQVTM, CDR2 ANQGSEA. V lost 4 bases and J lost 4, with 12 bases in between. The CDR3 is made up of 13 amino acids. CDR3 amino acids: CSVGRGDADTQYF. In nucleotides, the CDR3 is TGCAGCGTTGGGAGAGGGGACGCAGATACGCAGTATTTT.

The chain is built from TRBV20-1 and TRBJ2-5, with 8 bases fitting TRBD2. The DNA end lines up better with TRBJ2-7; the J call may be wrong. This CDR3 contains 14 residues. In germline, CDR1 is DFQATT, CDR2 SNEGSKA (reference sequence). CDR3 nucleotides: TGCAGTGCTAGGGAACTAGCGGACCAATACGAGCAGTACTTC. It yields the protein CSARELADQYEQYF.

This clonotype was counted a few times. V gene TRBV4-3 combines with J gene TRBJ1-2; 7 bases are shared with TRBD1. The germline V gene encodes CDR1 LGHNA and CDR2 YSLEER. V trimming: 1 base; J trimming: 8 bases; junction bases outside the gene matches: 7. The CDR3 sequence is 14 residues long. CDR3 protein: CASSQGGTAAGYTF. The CDR3 coding sequence is TGCGCCAGCAGCCAAGGGGGGACAGCTGCGGGCTACACCTTC.

V usage is TRBV20-1 and J usage is TRBJ2-1, with a possible D match to TRBD2 (6 bases). The CDR3 is 13 residues long. CDR1 DFQATT and CDR2 SNEGSKA come from the germline V gene (reference sequence). V lost 5 bases and J 9 bases, leaving 17 bases between the germline ends. The CDR3 nucleotides are TGCAGTGCTGGAACGACTAGTGGGGCTGAGCAGTTCTTC. Protein sequence: CSAGTTSGAEQFF.

In its sample, this clonotype was seen a few times. An end of the junction does not agree with germline; a read error may underlie this. This chain uses TRBV5-1 with TRBJ2-5; 9 bases match TRBD1. The CDR3 covers 14 residues. Germline V gene lookup returns CDR1 SGHRS and CDR2 YFSETQ. The CDR3 DNA sequence: TGCGCCGGCAGCTCACAGGGGGCACTTGAGACCCAGTACTTC. It specifies CAGSSQGALETQYF.

The chain joins TRBV18 to TRBJ2-3, with unresolved D. V lost 2 bases and J lost 2, with 14 bases in between. The germline CDR1 and CDR2 sequences are KGHSH and LQKENI. The CDR3 extends over 16 amino acids. CDR3 in DNA: TGTGCCAGCTCACCAGAGACTTTCCGGGTCACAGATACGCAGTATTTT. It translates to CASSPETFRVTDTQYF.

The V gene is TRBV29-1, the J gene TRBJ2-4; unclear D gene. The V gene's germline CDR1 is SQVTM and CDR2 ANQGSEA. The CDR3 length is 10 residues. V was shortened by 6 bases and J by 8 bases, with 8 bases between the two germline ends. CDR3 region: CSVLDHIQYF. In DNA, the CDR3 is TGCAGCGTCCTGGATCACATTCAGTACTTC.

The rearrangement links TRBV4-3 to TRBJ1-4; TRBD1 aligns across 7 bases. The CDR3 is made up of 16 amino acids. Germline CDR1 and CDR2: LGHNA and YSLEER. V gave up 1 base and J gave up 5 bases; unmatched junction bases: 7. This CDR3 reads CASSQGNRGSNEKLFF. CDR3 DNA: TGCGCCAGCAGCCAAGGAAACAGGGGCTCGAATGAAAAACTGTTTTTT.

This chain connects TRBV24-1 to TRBJ2-1; D not resolved. The J call is in doubt because the DNA end fits TRBJ2-7 better. Germline V gives CDR1 KGHDR, CDR2 SFDVKD. CDR3 length: 13 amino acids. DNA for the CDR3: TGTGCCACCACAGGTTCGCCCTACAATGAGCAGTACTTC. Amino acid sequence: CATTGSPYNEQYF.

The rearrangement joins TRBV20-1 to TRBJ1-6; 9 nucleotides agree with TRBD1. This CDR3 has 15 residues. V lost 3 bases to trimming and J lost 9 bases; unmatched junction nucleotides: 9. Germline CDR1 DFQATT, CDR2 SNEGSKA (reference sequence). CDR3 residues: CSASDIRTGVSPLHF. CDR3 in DNA: TGCAGTGCTAGCGACATCAGGACAGGGGTTTCACCCCTCCACTTT.

This clonotype has only a few counts. One end of the junction does not line up with germline, which may come from a read error. The chain employs TRBV9 and TRBJ1-6; the match to TRBD1 covers 8 bases. Germline CDR1 SGDLS, CDR2 YYNGEE. The CDR3 is 15 residues long. CDR3 nucleotides: TGTGCCAGCAGCGTAGCTTGGGACAGGAGTTCACCCCCCCACTTT. This encodes CASSVAWDRSSPPHF.

This rearrangement joins TRBV7-9 to TRBJ1-2; D is unclear. Per the germline V gene, CDR1 is SEHNR and CDR2 is FQNEAQ (reference sequence). V lost 4 bases, J lost 2 bases, and 17 bases lay in between. The CDR3 spans 16 residues. The CDR3 protein is CASSSEGQLPNYGYTF. CDR3 sequence (DNA): TGTGCCAGCAGCTCTGAGGGCCAACTCCCAAACTATGGCTACACCTTC.

In its sample, this clonotype was seen many times. This sequence joins TRBV2 and TRBJ1-1; D is uncertain. The CDR3 runs 13 residues. Germline CDR1 reads SNHLY; CDR2 reads FYNNEI. Trimming removed 4 bases from V and 4 bases from J, with 10 bases in between. The CDR3 bases are TGTGCCAGCAGTGGGATAAGTCCCACTGAAGCTTTCTTT. It codes for CASSGISPTEAFF. Full variable domain (rest looked up from reference TRBV2 and TRBJ1-1): EPEVTQTPSHQVTQMGQEVILRCVPISNHLYFYWYRQILGQKVEFLVSFYNNEISEKSEIFDDQFSVERPDGSNFTLKIRSTKLEDSAMYFCASSGISPTEAFFGQGTRLTVV.

This clonotype was counted only a few times. The chain links TRBV6-6 to TRBJ2-5; possibly TRBD1 for D (7 bases). The CDR3 sequence is 15 residues long. V was cut by 2 bases and J by 5 bases, with 15 bases left in between. Germline V gene data show CDR1 as MNHNY and CDR2 as SVGAGI (reference sequence). CDR3 sequence: CASSYGQGGAETQYF. The CDR3 DNA sequence: TGTGCCAGCAGTTACGGGCAGGGGGGAGCGGAGACCCAGTACTTC.

This clonotype was counted a few times. The chain links TRBV7-3 to TRBJ2-5; the D is unclear. Trimming took 2 bases from V and 0 from J, leaving 10 bases between them. The CDR3 sequence is 15 residues long. Germline CDR1 and CDR2: SGHTA and FQGTGA. The CDR3 DNA is TGTGCCAGCAGCTTAGCCAAATCAAACCAAGAGACCCAGTACTTC. It is translated as CASSLAKSNQETQYF. Full variable domain (rest looked up from reference TRBV7-3 and TRBJ2-5): GAGVSQTPSNKVTEKGKYVELRCDPISGHTALYWYRQSLGQGPEFLIYFQGTGAADDSGLPNDRFFAVRPEGSVSTLKIQRTERGDSAVYLCASSLAKSNQETQYFGPGTRLLVL.

Only a few counts were recorded for this clonotype. This chain connects TRBV20-1 to TRBJ2-5; perhaps TRBD2 as D (7 bases). The germline V and J ends were trimmed by 0 bases and 8 bases, with 22 bases remaining between them. Germline CDR1 and CDR2: DFQATT and SNEGSKA (reference sequence). There are 16 residues in the CDR3. CDR3 in DNA: TGCAGTGCTAGAGAGACTCTAAAAGCGGGGACACGCACCCAGTACTTC. Amino acid sequence: CSARETLKAGTRTQYF.

In its sample, this clonotype was seen a few times. V gene TRBV20-1 combines with J gene TRBJ2-7; 8 bases agree with TRBD1. There are 15 residues in the CDR3. V trimming: 3 bases; J trimming: 2 bases; junction bases outside the gene matches: 9. Germline assignment: CDR1 DFQATT and CDR2 SNEGSKA (reference sequence). The CDR3 nucleotides are TGCAGTGCTAGCCCTACGGGCAGGGGGCCCTACGAGCAGTACTTC. Protein: CSASPTGRGPYEQYF.

Written as DNA, the CDR3 is TGCAGTGCCCAATTGGGCGGGACAGATACGCAGTATTTT. Its translation: CSAQLGGTDTQYF. V gene TRBV20-1 combines with J gene TRBJ2-3; a weak D match, TRBD2 (5 bases). This CDR3 is 13 amino acids long. CDR1 is DFQATT and CDR2 is SNEGSKA in the germline V gene (reference sequence). Trimming removed 6 bases from V and 3 bases from J, with 13 bases in between.

The V call is TRBV20-1, the J call TRBJ2-3, with 8 bases identical to TRBD1. J was trimmed by 0 bases and V by 3 bases; bases with no gene match: 14. Germline CDR1 is DFQATT and CDR2 is SNEGSKA (reference sequence). The CDR3 runs to 18 residues. This chain's CDR3 is CSASPPLGTGPSTDTQYF. The CDR3 DNA sequence: TGCAGTGCTAGCCCCCCCCTCGGGACAGGCCCTAGCACAGATACGCAGTATTTT.

This clonotype has only a few counts. The chain links TRBV20-1 to TRBJ2-7, with D unclear. The germline CDR1 and CDR2 sequences are DFQATT and SNEGSKA (reference sequence). Trimming took off 3 bases at V and 5 bases at J, with 11 bases between the two ends. This CDR3 contains 12 residues. CDR3 bases: TGCAGTGCTAGCGCCCAGTCCAACGAGCAGTACTTC. Translation: CSASAQSNEQYF.

V and J are TRBV20-1 and TRBJ1-2, with D tentatively TRBD1 (5 bases). The CDR3 spans 10 residues. Per the germline V gene, CDR1 is DFQATT and CDR2 is SNEGSKA (reference sequence). The CDR3 loop reads CRGPPGGYTF. The CDR3 DNA is TGCAGGGGACCCCCGGGTGGCTACACCTTC.

This clonotype was seen a few times. V is TRBV25-1 and J is TRBJ1-2; D is perhaps TRBD1 (6 bases). Germline-derived CDR1 and CDR2 are MGHDK and SYGVNS. V lost 0 bases and J 6 bases, leaving 11 bases between the germline ends. The CDR3 extends over 14 amino acids. The CDR3 sequence is CASSEYDRFDGYTF. The CDR3 DNA follows: TGTGCCAGCAGTGAATACGACAGGTTCGATGGCTACACCTTC.